These T cell receptor beta chains were read from a single sample in a study of blood T cells in healthy people across ages. TCRdb reanalysed the 5' RACE reads using MiXCR and keeps one entry per CDR3 protein. This repertoire shows around 990,000 distinct CDR3 sequences, under 30% found once; its top ten account for about 0.69%. In addition, the sample was reused for a study of T cells of mothers and their children.

The sample consisted of blood. Receptors originate from a girl aged 2-15 years in good health. Both conserved end residues are trimmed from each CDR3.

V gene,CDR3 protein
TRBV5-1,ASSFSSGRAYNEQF
TRBV5-5,ASSRARDRGGETQY
TRBV29-1,SVEGPRGANVLT
TRBV25-1,ASSSDLLAGANSYNEQF
TRBV5-4,ASTLDGTGINSPLH
TRBV6-5,ASSYERGGTQY
TRBV7-8,ASSLDRGDRQTQY
TRBV5-1,ASSLAGGTNEQF
TRBV6-2/TRBV6-3,ASRRGQGVNEQY
TRBV10-3,AITYTTEMNTEAF
TRBV7-8,ASTSLRDFSTDTQY
TRBV7-2,ASSSIQGLEQY
TRBV29-1,SVEATPSTDTQY
TRBV20-1,SAVTPDPDNEKLF
TRBV7-8,ASVAAQSYEQY
TRBV7-7,ASSSRLGETQY
TRBV4-1,ASSQGLLAKNIQY
TRBV6-5,ASSYVSPHNEQF
TRBV5-5,ASSPSPGYYTDTQY
TRBV7-9,ASSFGVIGTDTQY
TRBV20-1,SVGAPHTVNTEAF
TRBV5-1,ASSHSEGVLDEQY
TRBV7-3,ASSFYGGAPDTQY
TRBV4-3,ASSPIGGGADTQY
TRBV12-3/TRBV12-4,ASSQNYARQRNNYGYT
TRBV28,ASSLGVYGQF
TRBV15,ATRESGVASETQY
TRBV29-1,SARLGGQGNQETQY
TRBV5-1,ASSTGQAHGYT
TRBV6-5,ASSFPGTRETQY
TRBV28,ASSFEAGVAGANVLT
TRBV7-9,ASSPNIRYEQY
TRBV4-1,ASSHIIDTQY
TRBV7-3,ASSPRTGSNTEAF
TRBV29-1,SVEIGNRESVNEQY